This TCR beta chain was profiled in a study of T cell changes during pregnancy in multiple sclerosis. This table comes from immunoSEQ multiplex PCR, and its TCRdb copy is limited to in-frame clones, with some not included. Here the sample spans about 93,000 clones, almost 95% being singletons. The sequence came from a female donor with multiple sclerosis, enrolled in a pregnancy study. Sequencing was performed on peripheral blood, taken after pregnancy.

The CDR3 bases are TGTGCCAGCAGTACGACAGCGAACACCGGGGAGCTGTTTTTT. It specifies CASSTTANTGELFF. The chain has TRBV6-1 and TRBJ2-2; a weak D match, TRBD1 (5 bases). CDR1 and CDR2 from the germline V gene are MNHNS and SASEGT. V lost 5 bases and J lost 0, with 7 bases in between. This CDR3 has 14 residues.